The rows below give T cell receptor beta chains drawn from one sample of a study of blood T cell repertoires in COVID-19. The method was immunoSEQ multiplex PCR; TCRdb's version includes in-frame clones alone and lacks a portion of them. The data hold roughly 160,000 clones, with around 85% observed a single time. The sample comprised PBMCs or T cells enriched from blood (not recorded which). These receptors were collected from a woman in her thirties or forties with acute COVID-19. CDR3s include the opening cysteine and the closing phenylalanine or tryptophan. A D gene is named only where the DNA matches it firmly. A clone size is listed for some rows: how often the clone was seen (once, few, many), or a class if it is expanded.

DNA	CDR3	size	D	V	J
TGCGCCAGCAGCTCACTAGACAGGGGGCACACTGAAGCTTTCTTT	CASSSLDRGHTEAFF	.	TRBD1	TRBV5-1	TRBJ1-1
TGCAGCGCCGGGTGGGAGACCCAGTACTTC	CSAGWETQYF	.	.	TRBV29-1	TRBJ2-5
TGTGCCAGCAGTCACGACAGGAGCCCAGCTGCCACCATATATTTT	CASSHDRSPAATIYF	.	.	TRBV6-5	TRBJ1-3
TGTGCCAGCAGCCCAGAGGGTATTAATGGTGGCTACACCTTC	CASSPEGINGGYTF	once	.	TRBV6-5	TRBJ1-2
TGCGCCAGCAGCCAAATGGAGGGACGGACTTCTAACTATGGCTACACCTTC	CASSQMEGRTSNYGYTF	.	.	TRBV4-1	TRBJ1-2
TGCGCCAGCAGCTTAGGACTAGCGGGGCCCAAGTTCTTC	CASSLGLAGPKFF	.	TRBD2	TRBV5-1	TRBJ2-1
TGTGCCAGCAGTGATGGACAGACCGCAACTAATGAAAAACTGTTTTTT	CASSDGQTATNEKLFF	few	.	TRBV6-1	TRBJ1-4
TGTGCCAGCAGTAGACTAGCGGGAGTAGTAAATGAGCAGTTCTTC	CASSRLAGVVNEQFF	.	TRBD2	TRBV7-9	TRBJ2-1
TGTGCCAGCAGCCAAGACAGGGGTGGCACAGATACGCAGTATTTT	CASSQDRGGTDTQYF	once	TRBD1	TRBV7-2	TRBJ2-3
TGTGCCAGCTCACCTATGGCAAGTAATGAAAAACTGTTTTTT	CASSPMASNEKLFF	few	.	TRBV18	TRBJ1-4
TGTGCCAGCAGCACTGCGGACTACAATGAGCAGTTCTTC	CASSTADYNEQFF	.	.	TRBV5-4	TRBJ2-1
TGTGCCAGCAGCTCCGGGACAGGGGATCACTCTGGGGCCAACGTCCTGACTTTC	CASSSGTGDHSGANVLTF	.	TRBD1	TRBV7-9	TRBJ2-6
TGTGCCAGCAGCGTAGGCCCCCTATACGAGCAGTACTTC	CASSVGPLYEQYF	once	.	TRBV9	TRBJ2-7
TGTGCCAGCAGCGTCAGGGGGACCGGGGAGCTGTTTTTT	CASSVRGTGELFF	.	TRBD1	TRBV9	TRBJ2-2
TGTGCCAGCAGTGCAGGACAGGGGAAGCTGTTTTTT	CASSAGQGKLFF	.	TRBD1	TRBV12-3/TRBV12-4	TRBJ2-2
TGTGCCAGTAGTATTGTTGGGGAGTATGAGCAGTTCTTC	CASSIVGEYEQFF	.	.	TRBV19	TRBJ2-1
TGTGCAAGTCGCTCAGGTCGCGAGCAGTACTTC	CASRSGREQYF	.	.	TRBV12-2	TRBJ2-7
TGTGCCAGTAGTATAGGGGGAGGCACTGAAGCTTTCTTT	CASSIGGGTEAFF	few	.	TRBV19	TRBJ1-1
TGTGCCAGCAGCCAGATCCCAACGGGAGGGAGCTCCTACAATGAGCAGTTCTTC	CASSQIPTGGSSYNEQFF	.	TRBD2	TRBV14	TRBJ2-1
TGTGCCAGTAACCTGCGACAGGGAGGCCAGCCCCAGCATTTT	CASNLRQGGQPQHF	.	TRBD1	TRBV19	TRBJ1-5
TGTGCCAGCAGCTTAGATGGGACAGGGTTTCCCTACGAGCAGTACTTC	CASSLDGTGFPYEQYF	.	TRBD1	TRBV11-2	TRBJ2-7
TGTGCCAGCAGCCAAGAACGGACTAGCGGAGGATCAGGGGAGCTGTTTTTT	CASSQERTSGGSGELFF	.	TRBD2	TRBV4-2	TRBJ2-2
TGTGCCAGCAGCTTCTCGCGGGCCGAGCAGTACTTC	CASSFSRAEQYF	.	.	TRBV11-2	TRBJ2-7
TGCAGCGTTGAAGAGAACATCCGCTATGGCTACACCTTC	CSVEENIRYGYTF	.	.	TRBV29-1	TRBJ1-2
TGCGCCAGCAGCTCGACAGGGGACCCTGAAGCTTTCTTT	CASSSTGDPEAFF	.	TRBD1	TRBV5-1	TRBJ1-1
TGTGCCAGCAGCTTACCGAGAGTCTACAATGAGCAGTTCTTC	CASSLPRVYNEQFF	.	.	TRBV7-8	TRBJ2-1
TGCGCCAGCCGGGGACAGGCAAACTACAATGAGCAGTTCTTC	CASRGQANYNEQFF	once	TRBD1	TRBV5-1	TRBJ2-1
TGTGCCAGCAGTTACGTGCGGGAGACCCAGTACTTC	CASSYVRETQYF	.	.	TRBV6-5	TRBJ2-5
TGTGCCAGCAGCTTAAGAGGGACTGAAGCTTTCTTT	CASSLRGTEAFF	.	.	TRBV7-9	TRBJ1-1
TGTGCCTCCCGTCCCAAGGACCGACAGGGCGATAACTATGGCTACACCTTC	CASRPKDRQGDNYGYTF	.	TRBD1	TRBV10-3	TRBJ1-2
TGTGCCAGCAGTACCTTAATAAATAGCGGGAGGTCCGATGAGCAGTTCTTC	CASSTLINSGRSDEQFF	few	TRBD2	TRBV28	TRBJ2-1